The present T cell receptor (beta chain) was sequenced within a study of cytomegalovirus exposure and HLA in healthy donors. Study-wide points: Most sequenced TCRs were rare (though some public TCRs occurred in many donors).

This clone was counted only a few times. Its antigen is unknown. Both 60 Vbeta primers and 13 Jbeta primers went into the PCR. Here immunoSEQ multiplex PCR was the method, and the copy in TCRdb shows in-frame clones only, minus some. The sample consists of 100,000 to 150,000 clones, approximately 15% of them appearing once. V dropped 5 bases and J dropped 3 bases, with 13 bases sitting between them. Germline CDR1 is SQVTM and CDR2 is ANQGSEA. CDR3 length: 13 residues. At sampling all donors were nominally healthy, likely with unrecorded immune exposures. The rearrangement uses TRBV29-1 and TRBJ1-1; a weak D match, TRBD1 (6 bases). Specimen: PBMCs. The source of this sequence is a woman aged 18-30 years in good health and CMV-seronegative. The CDR3 loop reads CSVLQGGYTEAFF. The CDR3 DNA sequence: TGCAGCGTTTTACAGGGCGGGTACACTGAAGCTTTCTTT.